The T cell receptor beta chain under discussion was sequenced for a study of molecular identifiers for immune sequencing clone quantification. On the study more broadly: For replicates, RNA isolated from approximately 20,000 or 100,000 naive CD8 cells was divided into five portions, of which four were sequenced.

Sorting was used to obtain naive CD8 T cells (CD8+CD4-CCR7+CD45RA+). Notes on this clonotype: A far larger clone is off by one base, so a read error is likely. The CDR3 end shows no conserved phenylalanine or tryptophan, and so a read error is likely.

Per the germline V gene, CDR1 is SGHRS and CDR2 is YFSETQ. The CDR3 totals 14 residues. Trimming stripped 0 bases from V and 2 bases from J, with 8 bases between. TCRdb fed the PCR reads into MiXCR, producing one record per CDR3 protein. The sample consists of about 300,000 distinct CDR3 sequences, roughly 23% of them appearing once. The sample was naive CD8+ T cells from blood, with Jurkat cell RNA spiked in. The sample's subset: FACS-sorted CD8+CD4-CCR7+CD45RA+ naive T cells. This sequence was found in a human donor in good health. Some libraries in this study had Jurkat cell RNA spiked in. The J gene is TRBJ1-1, the V gene TRBV5-1; tentative D call: TRBD1 (6 bases). The CDR3 DNA reads TGCGCCAGCAGCTTGGGGACAGTTAACACTGAAGCTTTCTCT. Translating gives CASSLGTVNTEAFS.